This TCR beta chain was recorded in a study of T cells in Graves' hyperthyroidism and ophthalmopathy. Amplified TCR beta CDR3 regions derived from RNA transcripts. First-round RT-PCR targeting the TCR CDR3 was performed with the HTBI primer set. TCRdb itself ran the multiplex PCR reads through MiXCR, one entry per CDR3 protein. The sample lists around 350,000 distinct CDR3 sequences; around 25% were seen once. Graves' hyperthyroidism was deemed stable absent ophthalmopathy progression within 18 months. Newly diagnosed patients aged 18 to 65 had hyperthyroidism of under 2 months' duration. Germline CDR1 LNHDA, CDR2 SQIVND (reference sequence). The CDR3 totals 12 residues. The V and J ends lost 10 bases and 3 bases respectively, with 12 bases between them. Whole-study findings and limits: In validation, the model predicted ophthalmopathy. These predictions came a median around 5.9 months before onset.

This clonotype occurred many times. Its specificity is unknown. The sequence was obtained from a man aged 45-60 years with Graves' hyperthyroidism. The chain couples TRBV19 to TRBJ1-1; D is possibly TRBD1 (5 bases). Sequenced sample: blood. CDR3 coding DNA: TGTGCCACCCAGGGCAGTTACACTGAAGCTTTCTTT. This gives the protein CATQGSYTEAFF.